The 26 T cell receptor beta chains given below trace back to one sample, sequenced in a study of shared clonotypes between healthy human individuals. Assay: immunoSEQ multiplex PCR; the TCRdb copy retains only in-frame clones and omits some. The table includes more than 1 million clones, around 78% detected once. Sequencing used memory CD4+ T cells from PBMCs. Subset denoted: CD45RA-negative fraction. The receptors originated from a man between 18 and 29 years old in good health. Some clones in this sample may be carry-over from other donors' samples.

This clone appeared a single time. The chain links TRBV18 to TRBJ1-1; no clear D. The length of the CDR3 is 17 residues. V was shortened by 4 bases and J by 3 bases, with 21 bases between the two germline ends. The germline gives CDR1 KGHSH, CDR2 LQKENI. This chain's CDR3 is CASSHSSRQGSDTEAFF. Written as DNA, the CDR3 is TGTGCCAGCTCACATTCCTCAAGACAAGGATCGGACACTGAAGCTTTCTTT. The full variable domain, completed using reference TRBV18 and TRBJ1-1, is NAGVMQNPRHLVRRRGQEARLRCSPMKGHSHVYWYRQLPEEGLKFMVYLQKENIIDESGMPKERFSAEFPKEGPSILRIQQVVRGDSAAYFCASSHSSRQGSDTEAFFGQGTRLTVV.

The table lists this clone with a few counts. This chain connects TRBV6-1 to TRBJ2-2; tentative D call: TRBD2 (6 bases). CDR3 length equals 15 residues. The germline V gene has CDR1 MNHNS and CDR2 SASEGT. Trimming shortened V by 1 base and J by 3 bases, and 9 bases separated the two germline ends. CDR3 nucleotides: TGTGCCAGCAGTGAAGTTGGGGGGTACACCGGGGAGCTGTTTTTT. Protein product: CASSEVGGYTGELFF.

The chain recombines TRBV30 with TRBJ1-5, with D uncertain. CDR1 is GTSNPN and CDR2 is SVGIG in the germline V gene (reference sequence). Trimming removed 2 bases at V and 7 bases at J, with 15 bases between. The CDR3 sequence is 14 residues long. CDR3 loop: CAWSSVPGKQPQHF. The CDR3 nucleotides read TGTGCCTGGAGTTCGGTACCGGGGAAGCAGCCCCAGCATTTT.

The V gene is TRBV7-2, the J gene TRBJ2-5; D call uncertain. Trimming shortened V by 0 bases and J by 2 bases, and 10 bases separated the two germline ends. CDR3 length: 15 residues. Germline lookup yields CDR1 SGHTA and CDR2 FQGNSA. CDR3 in amino acids: CASSLAQTTQETQYF. CDR3 nucleotides: TGTGCCAGCAGCTTAGCGCAGACCACTCAAGAGACCCAGTACTTC.

Worth noting for this clone: Other DNA sequences in this specimen translate into the identical CDR3. V usage is TRBV30 and J usage is TRBJ2-2; D possibly matches TRBD1 or TRBD2 (5 bases each). This CDR3 is 12 amino acids long. V gave up 0 bases and J gave up 7 bases, with 6 bases separating them. Germline V CDR1 and CDR2: GTSNPN, SVGIG (reference sequence). This CDR3 is CAWSVGVGELFF. CDR3 coding DNA: TGTGCCTGGAGTGTGGGGGTCGGGGAGCTGTTTTTT.

The chain is built from TRBV7-3 and TRBJ2-5; 9 bases match TRBD2. Germline assignment: CDR1 SGHTA and CDR2 FQGTGA. Trimming removed 2 bases from V and 5 bases from J; junction bases left unmatched: 12. The CDR3 runs 17 residues. Here the CDR3 reads CASSLFPAGGSGETQYF. CDR3 nucleotides: TGTGCCAGCAGCTTATTCCCGGCGGGAGGGTCGGGGGAGACCCAGTACTTC.

The chain has TRBV28 and TRBJ1-1, with TRBD1 matching over 8 bases. This CDR3 has 15 amino acids. The ends lost 0 bases at V and 4 bases at J; junction bases unmatched: 4. In germline, CDR1 is MDHEN, CDR2 SYDVKM. CDR3 region: CASSLWDTGGTEAFF. The CDR3 nucleotides are TGTGCCAGCAGTTTATGGGATACAGGGGGCACTGAAGCTTTCTTT.

The genes are TRBV6-6 and TRBJ2-7; D is unresolved. The CDR3 spans 14 residues. Trimming shortened V by 1 base and J by 1 base, and 8 bases separated the two germline ends. CDR1 is MNHNY and CDR2 is SVGAGI in the germline V gene (reference sequence). Here the CDR3 DNA reads TGTGCCAGCAGTTACTTGGCTAGGTCCTACGAGCAGTACTTC. The encoded protein is CASSYLARSYEQYF.

J is TRBJ1-5 and V is TRBV9; D gene uncertain. The CDR3 has 13 residues. Trimming shortened V by 3 bases and J by 1 base, and 5 bases separated the two germline ends. Germline assignment: CDR1 SGDLS and CDR2 YYNGEE. CDR3 DNA: TGTGCCAGCAGCGGACACAGCAATCAGCCCCAGCATTTT. Translating it yields CASSGHSNQPQHF.

V and J are TRBV19 and TRBJ2-7, with D uncertain. Germline assignment: CDR1 LNHDA and CDR2 SQIVND (reference sequence). The CDR3 consists of 14 residues. V was cut by 4 bases and J by 2 bases, with 12 bases left in between. The CDR3 region is CASSTHIGPYEQYF. Here the CDR3 DNA reads TGTGCCAGTAGTACCCACATCGGACCCTACGAGCAGTACTTC.

This chain links TRBV6-5 with TRBJ1-4, with D hard to call. The CDR3 covers 13 residues. Trimming pared 6 bases from V and 3 bases from J, leaving 8 bases between. Germline CDR1 and CDR2: MNHEY and SVGAGI. CDR3 sequence: CASSLLPNEKLFF. Written as DNA, the CDR3 is TGTGCCAGCAGCCTCCTGCCTAATGAAAAACTGTTTTTT.

A few counts support this clone. V and J are TRBV18 and TRBJ1-5; no clear D gene. The germline CDR1 and CDR2 sequences are KGHSH and LQKENI. The CDR3 loop spans 16 amino acids. V lost 3 bases and J 1 base, leaving 13 bases between the germline ends. The CDR3 is CASSPLPLGSNQPQHF. CDR3 DNA: TGTGCCAGCTCACCCCTGCCCCTGGGCAGCAATCAGCCCCAGCATTTT.

This rearrangement joins TRBV9 to TRBJ2-1; 7 positions agree with TRBD2. V lost 0 bases and J lost 9; bases outside the gene matches: 6. This CDR3 region has 14 residues. Per germline, CDR1 SGDLS and CDR2 YYNGEE. CDR3 sequence (DNA): TGTGCCAGCAGCGTAGGAGGACTAGTAGGTGAGCAGTTCTTC. It yields the protein CASSVGGLVGEQFF.

The chain recombines TRBV5-4 with TRBJ2-7; D is possibly TRBD2 (5 bases). Trimming pared 4 bases from V and 0 bases from J, leaving 20 bases between. The germline V gene encodes CDR1 SGHNT and CDR2 YYREEE (reference sequence). The CDR3 runs 17 residues. The CDR3 is CASSKDAGNPSSYEQYF. CDR3 bases: TGTGCCAGCAGCAAAGACGCGGGTAACCCTAGCTCCTACGAGCAGTACTTC.

The V gene is TRBV6-5, the J gene TRBJ2-3; 7 nucleotides agree with TRBD2. CDR3 length: 15 amino acids. V lost 0 bases to trimming and J lost 5 bases; unmatched junction nucleotides: 5. Germline CDR1 and CDR2: MNHEY and SVGAGI. CDR3: CASSYSAGRVDTQYF. The CDR3 DNA sequence: TGTGCCAGCAGTTACTCGGCAGGGAGGGTAGATACGCAGTATTTT.

Worth noting for this clone: The same CDR3 also results from other DNA sequences found in this sample. J is TRBJ2-2 and V is TRBV5-1; a weak D match, TRBD1 (5 bases). Trimming left V 0 bases short and J 0 bases short, with 6 bases between. Germline values: CDR1 SGHRS, CDR2 YFSETQ. The CDR3 runs to 15 residues. This CDR3 is CASSLDRTNTGELFF. The CDR3 nucleotides are TGCGCCAGCAGCTTGGACAGGACGAACACCGGGGAGCTGTTTTTT.

This chain links TRBV5-4 with TRBJ1-1; D unclear. CDR1 and CDR2 (germline): SGHNT, YYREEE (reference sequence). With 0 bases removed from V and 11 bases from J, the gap between germline ends came to 14 bases. This CDR3 contains 13 residues. The CDR3 here is CASSLDSGFLAFF. DNA for the CDR3: TGTGCCAGCAGCTTGGATTCCGGGTTCCTCGCTTTCTTT.

The chain uses TRBV7-9 and TRBJ1-2; D uncertain. The CDR3 spans 14 residues. Germline V lookup: CDR1 SEHNR, CDR2 FQNEAQ (reference sequence). Trimming removed 5 bases from V and 3 bases from J, with 13 bases in between. CDR3 residues: CASSLVGGYYGYTF. CDR3 nucleotides: TGTGCCAGCAGCCTGGTGGGCGGGTACTATGGCTACACCTTC.

This clone was counted a single time. V usage is TRBV7-3 and J usage is TRBJ2-1; TRBD2 matches 8 bases. After removal of 0 bases from V and 4 bases from J, the junction contained 2 bases not matched to a gene. The CDR3 extends over 15 amino acids. Germline V gives CDR1 SGHTA, CDR2 FQGTGA. CDR3 DNA sequence: TGTGCCAGCAGCTTAACAGCGGGAGTGTACAATGAGCAGTTCTTC. It is translated as CASSLTAGVYNEQFF.

The gene calls are TRBV5-1 and TRBJ1-2; D is perhaps TRBD1 (5 bases). Germline V gene data show CDR1 as SGHRS and CDR2 as YFSETQ. Deletions cut 4 bases from V and 2 bases from J, with 30 bases between. The CDR3 totals 20 residues. For the CDR3, the DNA is TGCGCCAGCAGCAAGGCCGGGACTCCAAGAACCTTAACTATGAACTATGGCTACACCTTC. Protein sequence: CASSKAGTPRTLTMNYGYTF.

This clone was recorded a few times. The sample carries other DNA sequences with the same CDR3. The chain has TRBV15 and TRBJ1-5, with no clear D. The length of the CDR3 is 13 residues. Trimming took off 1 base at V and 5 bases at J, with 6 bases between the two ends. CDR1 LNHNV and CDR2 YYDKDF come from the germline V gene (reference sequence). The CDR3, as DNA: TGTGCCACCAGCAGAGGTAGGGATCAGCCCCAGCATTTT. Translation gives CATSRGRDQPQHF.

The V gene is TRBV11-2, the J gene TRBJ2-7; 9 nucleotides align to TRBD2. V lost 1 base, J lost 2 bases, and 3 bases stayed unmatched. From germline, CDR1 is SGHAT and CDR2 FQNNGV. The CDR3 spans 15 residues. DNA of the CDR3: TGTGCCAGCAGCTTAGGACTAGCGGATACCTACGAGCAGTACTTC. This codes for CASSLGLADTYEQYF.

The chain combines TRBV5-1 with TRBJ2-6, with TRBD1 identical over 11 bases. V shed 3 bases, J shed 0 bases, and the junction held 2 bases outside the gene matches. CDR1 is SGHRS, CDR2 YFSETQ, per germline. There are 17 residues in the CDR3. CDR3 residues: CASSSGTGGSGANVLTF. In nucleotides, the CDR3 is TGCGCCAGCAGCTCGGGGACAGGGGGCTCTGGGGCCAACGTCCTGACTTTC.

The sample holds one count of this clone. V and J are TRBV25-1 and TRBJ1-6; 8 bases match TRBD1. With V trimmed by 4 bases and J by 7 bases, 9 bases remained unmatched. Germline V gene data show CDR1 as MGHDK and CDR2 as SYGVNS. The CDR3 consists of 16 residues. The CDR3 DNA follows: TGTGCCAGCAGTGCTAGGGCCAGGGGGCAAAATTCACCCCTCCACTTT. Its translation: CASSARARGQNSPLHF.

The gene calls are TRBV7-2 and TRBJ1-2; no clear D gene. CDR3 length equals 17 residues. Trimming stripped 2 bases from V and 5 bases from J, with 21 bases between. Germline-derived CDR1 and CDR2 are SGHTA and FQGNSA. The chain's CDR3 is CASSLWARRQGGYGYTF. DNA of the CDR3: TGTGCCAGCAGCTTATGGGCCAGGCGGCAAGGAGGATATGGCTACACCTTC.

The chain joins TRBV4-1 to TRBJ2-6; no reliable D call. This CDR3 has 15 residues. CDR1 MGHRA and CDR2 YSYEKL come from the germline V gene. V lost 0 bases and J 1 base, leaving 4 bases between the germline ends. As DNA, the CDR3 is TGCGCCAGCAGCCAAGATGGTTCTGGGGCCAACGTCCTGACTTTC. Translation: CASSQDGSGANVLTF.